The 31 T cell receptor beta chains given below trace back to one sample, sequenced in a study of T cell responses to AZD1222 COVID-19 vaccine. TCRdb's copy holds only in-frame clones and misses some; the assay was immunoSEQ multiplex PCR. The repertoire holds more than 110,000 clones, 88% seen once, with over 3% in the top ten. This sample comprised peripheral blood, obtained 28 days after the second AZD1222 dose. The receptors were gathered from an adult who received the AZD1222 COVID-19 vaccine.

This clone was counted a single time. This rearrangement joins TRBV7-2 to TRBJ1-6; D may be TRBD1 (5 bases). V was trimmed by 5 bases and J by 14 bases, leaving 16 bases between them. Germline V gives CDR1 SGHTA, CDR2 FQGNSA. This CDR3 has 13 residues. The CDR3 bases are TGTGCCAGCAGCCCAGTAGGGAGGGACTCCCTCCACTTT. This sequence encodes CASSPVGRDSLHF.

The V call is TRBV3-1 (or the pseudogene TRBV3-2), the J call TRBJ2-2; no reliable D call. Germline assignment: CDR1 LGHDT and CDR2 YNNKEL (reference sequence). The CDR3 sequence is 13 residues long. The V end was cut by 1 base, the J end by 4 bases, with 4 bases between. CDR3 bases: TGTGCCAGCAGCCAAGCGGCCACCGGGGAGCTGTTTTTT. Translated, it gives CASSQAATGELFF.

V gene TRBV5-1 combines with J gene TRBJ1-2; 9 nucleotides agree with TRBD1. The germline V gene has CDR1 SGHRS and CDR2 YFSETQ. V was pared by 2 bases and J by 8 bases, with 7 bases of the junction left unmatched. The CDR3 extends over 14 amino acids. The CDR3 nucleotides read TGCGCCAGCAGCTTAGGACAGGGGACAGGAGGCTACACCTTC. Its protein product is CASSLGQGTGGYTF.

The genes are TRBV10-1 and TRBJ1-1; D is undetermined. With 2 bases removed from V and 10 bases from J, the gap between germline ends came to 11 bases. CDR1 WNHNN and CDR2 SYGVQD come from the germline V gene (reference sequence). The CDR3 is made up of 12 amino acids. In nucleotides, the CDR3 is TGCGCCAGCAGTGAGACACGGGGTACAGCTTTCTTT. This encodes CASSETRGTAFF.

The chain recombines TRBV7-9 with TRBJ1-2, with 9 bases that match TRBD1. The CDR3 extends over 14 amino acids. Germline values: CDR1 SEHNR, CDR2 FQNEAQ (reference sequence). V shed 5 bases and J 7 bases; nucleotides not matched to a gene: 8. The CDR3 DNA reads as TGTGCCAGCAGCCAAAGCAGGACAGGGGCTGGCTACACCTTC. Amino acid sequence: CASSQSRTGAGYTF.

V and J are TRBV12-3 or TRBV12-4 and TRBJ2-7; TRBD1 might be the D (6 bases). With 11 bases removed from V and 4 bases from J, the gap between germline ends came to 15 bases. The CDR3 totals 12 residues. The CDR3 nucleotides are TGTGCCTCCAAAGGGGGTGGATACGAGCAGTACTTC. It yields the protein CASKGGGYEQYF.

The chain is built from TRBV5-1 and TRBJ2-1; TRBD2 agrees at 8 bases. CDR3 size: 14 residues. V lost 4 bases, J lost 6 bases, and 6 bases stayed unmatched. CDR1 and CDR2 (germline): SGHRS, YFSETQ. CDR3 coding DNA: TGCGCCAGCAGCCAAGCGGGAGAGGGCAATGAGCAGTTCTTC. Translation: CASSQAGEGNEQFF.

J is TRBJ1-3 and V is TRBV15; unclear D gene. The CDR3 has 14 residues. The V gene lost 1 base and the J gene lost 0 bases, with 4 bases spanning the gap. Germline V gives CDR1 LNHNV, CDR2 YYDKDF (reference sequence). The CDR3 sequence is CATSRGVSGNTIYF. CDR3 coding DNA: TGTGCCACCAGCAGAGGGGTCTCTGGAAACACCATATATTTT. The variable domain in full, with the rest retrieved from reference TRBV15 and TRBJ1-3, is DAMVIQNPRYQVTQFGKPVTLSCSQTLNHNVMYWYQQKSSQAPKLLFHYYDKDFNNEADTPDNFQSRRPNTSFCFLDIRSPGLGDTAMYLCATSRGVSGNTIYFGEGSWLTVV.

The chain joins TRBV5-4 to TRBJ2-4; possible D gene TRBD1, 6 bases. The CDR3 is made up of 16 amino acids. Germline V gives CDR1 SGHNT, CDR2 YYREEE (reference sequence). V was cut by 0 bases and J by 4 bases, with 14 bases left in between. The CDR3 bases are TGTGCCAGCAGCTTGGGATATCGGCAGGGGAAAAACATTCAGTACTTC. Protein sequence: CASSLGYRQGKNIQYF.

The chain is built from TRBV29-1 and TRBJ2-2; D call uncertain. Trimming pared 7 bases from V and 5 bases from J, leaving 8 bases between. Germline assignment: CDR1 SQVTM and CDR2 ANQGSEA. The CDR3 sequence is 11 residues long. Here the CDR3 DNA reads TGCAGCGGCCTAGGAACCGGGGAGCTGTTTTTT. This gives the protein CSGLGTGELFF.

The chain links TRBV9 to TRBJ1-2, with D unclear. The CDR3 consists of 13 residues. Germline V gives CDR1 SGDLS, CDR2 YYNGEE. V gave up 0 bases and J gave up 6 bases, with 9 bases separating them. This CDR3 reads CASSVDRVDGYTF. CDR3 bases: TGTGCCAGCAGCGTAGACAGAGTTGATGGCTACACCTTC.

The gene calls are TRBV6-5 and TRBJ1-1, with 7 bases identical to TRBD1. After removal of 0 bases from V and 0 bases from J, the junction contained 4 bases not matched to a gene. The CDR3 contains 16 residues. Germline CDR1 MNHEY, CDR2 SVGAGI. The DNA of the CDR3 is TGTGCCAGCAGTTACTCGTGGGACAGCATGAACACTGAAGCTTTCTTT. It specifies CASSYSWDSMNTEAFF.

V gene TRBV27 combines with J gene TRBJ2-1; 9 bases map to TRBD1. V shed 7 bases and J 7 bases; nucleotides not matched to a gene: 14. The germline V gene encodes CDR1 MNHEY and CDR2 SMNVEV (reference sequence). The CDR3 is 16 residues long. The CDR3 loop reads CASTPGRRTGENEQFF. CDR3 DNA: TGTGCCAGCACTCCAGGTCGACGGACAGGGGAGAATGAGCAGTTCTTC.

This chain links TRBV19 with TRBJ1-5; weak D call: TRBD1 (5 bases). The CDR3 totals 14 residues. The germline V gene encodes CDR1 LNHDA and CDR2 SQIVND (reference sequence). V lost 7 bases and J 0 bases, leaving 10 bases between the germline ends. CDR3 coding DNA: TGTGCCAGTAACTACAGGTATAGCAATCAGCCCCAGCATTTT. Translation: CASNYRYSNQPQHF.

The rearrangement uses TRBV11-2 and TRBJ2-1; D may be TRBD2 (6 bases). Between the trimmed V and J ends, which lost 5 bases and 0 bases, there was a span of 8 bases. The germline CDR1 and CDR2 sequences are SGHAT and FQNNGV. The CDR3 spans 14 residues. CDR3 amino acids: CASSPGDSYNEQFF. The CDR3 DNA reads as TGTGCCAGCAGCCCGGGGGACTCCTACAATGAGCAGTTCTTC. Combining the CDR3 with reference TRBV11-2 and TRBJ2-1 gives the whole variable domain EAGVAQSPRYKIIEKRQSVAFWCNPISGHATLYWYQQILGQGPKLLIQFQNNGVVDDSQLPKDRFSAERLKGVDSTLKIQPAKLEDSAVYLCASSPGDSYNEQFFGPGTRLTVL.

The rearrangement uses TRBV19 and TRBJ1-2; D unclear. The germline CDR1 and CDR2 sequences are LNHDA and SQIVND (reference sequence). The CDR3 covers 15 residues. Between the trimmed V and J ends, which lost 9 bases and 2 bases, there was a span of 19 bases. The CDR3 DNA sequence: TGTGCCAGCGCGGGAGGGCCCGCTGGGAACTATGGCTACACCTTC. Protein sequence: CASAGGPAGNYGYTF.

The V gene is TRBV19, the J gene TRBJ2-7; D might be TRBD2 (6 bases). Germline V lookup: CDR1 LNHDA, CDR2 SQIVND (reference sequence). The ends were cut back, 6 bases at V and 0 bases at J, with 9 bases in the middle. The CDR3 is 13 amino acids. As DNA, the CDR3 is TGTGCCAGTAGGGCGGGGCCCTCCTACGAGCAGTACTTC. The encoded protein is CASRAGPSYEQYF.

The V and J genes are TRBV9 and TRBJ2-3; no firm D call. The CDR3 covers 13 residues. V lost 3 bases, J lost 2 bases, and 7 bases lay in between. From germline, CDR1 is SGDLS and CDR2 YYNGEE. For the CDR3, the DNA is TGTGCCAGCAGCGAACGCCCCACAGATACGCAGTATTTT. Translated: CASSERPTDTQYF.

This clone was detected only once. This rearrangement joins TRBV7-6 to TRBJ2-5; no reliable D call. The CDR3 is 13 residues long. Germline V lookup: CDR1 SGHVS, CDR2 FNYEAQ. V lost 4 bases to trimming and J lost 0 bases, with 6 bases between them. The CDR3 nucleotides read TGTGCCAGCAGCTCCGCAAACCAAGAGACCCAGTACTTC. Its protein product is CASSSANQETQYF.

This rearrangement joins TRBV9 to TRBJ1-1; D uncertain. The ends were cut back, 0 bases at V and 0 bases at J, with 12 bases in the middle. The germline V gene has CDR1 SGDLS and CDR2 YYNGEE. CDR3 length: 16 amino acids. The CDR3 nucleotides read TGTGCCAGCAGCGTAGGACCGGGTTCGATGAACACTGAAGCTTTCTTT. Amino acid sequence: CASSVGPGSMNTEAFF. Using reference TRBV9 and TRBJ1-1 for the parts outside the CDR3, the full variable domain is DSGVTQTPKHLITATGQRVTLRCSPRSGDLSVYWYQQSLDQGLQFLIQYYNGEERAKGNILERFSAQQFPDLHSELNLSSLELGDSALYFCASSVGPGSMNTEAFFGQGTRLTVV.

This chain joins TRBV7-3 and TRBJ1-2; D is ambiguous. Trimming took off 3 bases at V and 4 bases at J, with 15 bases between the two ends. Looked up from germline, CDR1 is SGHTA and CDR2 is FQGTGA. The CDR3 spans 15 residues. The CDR3 DNA reads as TGTGCCAGCAGCTTGGGCCCTGAACAGACCTATGGCTACACCTTC. This sequence encodes CASSLGPEQTYGYTF.

The chain links TRBV2 to TRBJ2-7, with D uncertain. Trimming left V 1 base short and J 3 bases short, with 7 bases between. Per the germline V gene, CDR1 is SNHLY and CDR2 is FYNNEI. CDR3 size: 13 residues. In DNA, the CDR3 is TGTGCCAGCAGTGAAGTCTTCAGCTACGAGCAGTACTTC. It translates to CASSEVFSYEQYF.

This clone was picked up a small number of times. The CDR3 DNA follows: TGTGCCAGCACGGCGGGACAGGATTCCTATGGCTACACCTTC. This translates into CASTAGQDSYGYTF. The rearrangement joins TRBV28 to TRBJ1-2, with 8 bases that match TRBD1. In germline, CDR1 is MDHEN, CDR2 SYDVKM. The trim removed 7 bases at V and 4 bases at J, leaving 8 bases unmatched. This CDR3 region has 14 residues.

The chain has TRBV9 and TRBJ1-1, with D possibly TRBD1 on 6 matching bases. The CDR3 loop spans 16 amino acids. V was shortened by 3 bases and J by 0 bases, with 15 bases between the two germline ends. Germline assignment: CDR1 SGDLS and CDR2 YYNGEE. CDR3 bases: TGTGCCAGCAGCGGTCGAGGGGGGGCAATGAACACTGAAGCTTTCTTT. It specifies CASSGRGGAMNTEAFF.

A remark on this clone: The junction does not match germline at one end; this may be a read error. The rearrangement uses TRBV30 and TRBJ1-2; 8 bases align to TRBD1. The length of the CDR3 is 12 residues. The germline gives CDR1 GTSNPN, CDR2 SVGIG (reference sequence). The CDR3 DNA is TGTGCCTGGAAGAGTCAGGGGGCTGGCGTCAGATTC. Its protein product is CAWKSQGAGVRF.

This sequence joins TRBV6-5 and TRBJ2-5; 8 nucleotides line up with TRBD1. The CDR3 contains 14 residues. V shed 4 bases and J 4 bases; nucleotides not matched to a gene: 5. In germline, CDR1 is MNHEY, CDR2 SVGAGI. For the CDR3, the DNA is TGTGCCAGCAGTTCAGGGGGCCCCCGAGAGACCCAGTACTTC. Its translation: CASSSGGPRETQYF.

V usage is TRBV28 and J usage is TRBJ2-5; TRBD1 matches 9 bases. CDR1 MDHEN and CDR2 SYDVKM come from the germline V gene. CDR3 length: 14 amino acids. Unmatched junction bases numbered 5, after V lost 5 bases and J lost 4 bases. The CDR3 region has the DNA TGTGCCAGCAGTGAACAGGGGGCGCGAGAGACCCAGTACTTC. Protein: CASSEQGARETQYF. Full variable domain (rest looked up from reference TRBV28 and TRBJ2-5): DVKVTQSSRYLVKRTGEKVFLECVQDMDHENMFWYRQDPGLGLRLIYFSYDVKMKEKGDIPEGYSVSREKKERFSLILESASTNQTSMYLCASSEQGARETQYFGPGTRLLVL.

The chain combines TRBV7-2 with TRBJ1-3; D gene uncertain. V lost 4 bases, J lost 4 bases, and 11 bases lay in between. The CDR3 contains 14 residues. CDR1 is SGHTA, CDR2 FQGNSA, per germline. DNA of the CDR3: TGTGCCAGCAGCTACGGGGTCTCCGGAAACACCATATATTTT. Translation: CASSYGVSGNTIYF. The full variable domain, completed using reference TRBV7-2 and TRBJ1-3, is GAGVSQSPSNKVTEKGKDVELRCDPISGHTALYWYRQSLGQGLEFLIYFQGNSAPDKSGLPSDRFSAERTGGSVSTLTIQRTQQEDSAVYLCASSYGVSGNTIYFGEGSWLTVV.

The CDR3 sequence is CASKGQANTGELFF. The CDR3 DNA reads TGTGCCAGTAAGGGACAAGCGAACACCGGGGAGCTGTTTTTT. The V and J genes are TRBV19 and TRBJ2-2; D perhaps matches TRBD1 (6 bases). The V gene's germline CDR1 is LNHDA and CDR2 SQIVND (reference sequence). The CDR3 spans 14 residues. The V gene lost 7 bases and the J gene lost 0 bases, with 9 bases spanning the gap.

V is TRBV29-1 and J is TRBJ2-1, with D hard to call. V was pared by 5 bases and J by 1 base, with 15 bases between. CDR3 length: 15 amino acids. Germline V lookup: CDR1 SQVTM, CDR2 ANQGSEA. The CDR3 DNA sequence: TGCAGCGTTCACCAAAATTCGAGGTCCTACAATGAGCAGTTCTTC. Its protein is CSVHQNSRSYNEQFF.

V usage is TRBV7-9 and J usage is TRBJ1-2; 12 bases line up with TRBD1. V shed 5 bases and J 2 bases; nucleotides not matched to a gene: 6. The germline CDR1 and CDR2 sequences are SEHNR and FQNEAQ (reference sequence). The CDR3 is 16 amino acids. The CDR3 DNA reads TGTGCCAGCAGCCAATCCGGGACAGGGGGCAACTATGGCTACACCTTC. Amino acids: CASSQSGTGGNYGYTF.